This is a list of T cell receptor beta chains from one sample in a study of beta chain features in type 1 diabetes. The method was immunoSEQ multiplex PCR; TCRdb's version includes in-frame clones alone and lacks a portion of them. The sample holds 250,000 or so clones, roughly 22% seen once. Sequencing was carried out using naive CD4+ T cells from blood. Every receptor here comes from a woman aged 40-49 years with type 1 diabetes. CDR3s include the opening cysteine and the closing phenylalanine or tryptophan. Each record gives: J gene, clone size, D gene, V gene, CDR3 DNA, CDR3 protein. D genes are given only for firm matches. Size tells how often a clone was seen (once, few, many) or the class of an expanded clone, and some rows leave it out.

j_gene: TRBJ1-1; abundance: -; d_gene: -; v_gene: TRBV29-1; CDR3nt: TGCAGCGTTGAAGAGGGGGGGGCGGGCACTGAAGCTTTCTTT; CDR3aa: CSVEEGGAGTEAFF
j_gene: TRBJ1-1; abundance: few; d_gene: TRBD1; v_gene: TRBV5-1; CDR3nt: TGCGCCAGCAGCTTGGTGGGACAGGGGAACACTGAAGCTTTCTTT; CDR3aa: CASSLVGQGNTEAFF
j_gene: TRBJ1-1; abundance: few; d_gene: -; v_gene: TRBV27; CDR3nt: TGTGCCAGCAGTTTAGGCAGGGGCAGGACTGAAGCTTTCTTT; CDR3aa: CASSLGRGRTEAFF
j_gene: TRBJ2-7; abundance: -; d_gene: -; v_gene: TRBV28; CDR3nt: TGTGCCAGCAGTCCTTCGTGGCACGAGCAGTACTTC; CDR3aa: CASSPSWHEQYF
j_gene: TRBJ2-3; abundance: -; d_gene: -; v_gene: TRBV2; CDR3nt: TGTGCCAGCAGTCCCAGAGATACGCAGTATTTT; CDR3aa: CASSPRDTQYF
j_gene: TRBJ2-2; abundance: few; d_gene: -; v_gene: TRBV5-6; CDR3nt: TGTGCCAGCAGCTTGCTACTTGCCGGGGAGCTGTTTTTT; CDR3aa: CASSLLLAGELFF
j_gene: TRBJ2-5; abundance: few; d_gene: -; v_gene: TRBV6-5; CDR3nt: TGTGCCAGCAGTTACACGGTCAGGGAGACCCAGTACTTC; CDR3aa: CASSYTVRETQYF
j_gene: TRBJ2-3; abundance: -; d_gene: TRBD1; v_gene: TRBV5-1; CDR3nt: TGCGCCAGCAGGCGGGGACAGGGAATTCTAGATACGCAGTATTTT; CDR3aa: CASRRGQGILDTQYF
j_gene: TRBJ2-3; abundance: few; d_gene: -; v_gene: TRBV2; CDR3nt: TGTGCCAGCAGCGGGGGTTCAGCAGATACGCAGTATTTT; CDR3aa: CASSGGSADTQYF
j_gene: TRBJ1-5; abundance: few; d_gene: -; v_gene: TRBV5-4; CDR3nt: TGTGCCAGCAGCTTATCAGGGGATCAGCCCCAGCATTTT; CDR3aa: CASSLSGDQPQHF
j_gene: TRBJ1-5; abundance: few; d_gene: -; v_gene: TRBV19; CDR3nt: TGTGCCAGTAGTATCACGGGCAATCAGCCCCAGCATTTT; CDR3aa: CASSITGNQPQHF
j_gene: TRBJ1-2; abundance: few; d_gene: -; v_gene: TRBV27; CDR3nt: TGTGCCAGCGGGGAGGTTTATGGCTACACCTTC; CDR3aa: CASGEVYGYTF
j_gene: TRBJ2-5; abundance: few; d_gene: TRBD1; v_gene: TRBV13; CDR3nt: TGTGCCAGCAGCAGGGGACAGGGGAAACAAGAGACCCAGTACTTC; CDR3aa: CASSRGQGKQETQYF
j_gene: TRBJ1-3; abundance: once; d_gene: TRBD1; v_gene: TRBV4-1; CDR3nt: TGCGCCAGCAGCCAAGAGAGACAGGGGCCTATTGGAAACACCATATATTTT; CDR3aa: CASSQERQGPIGNTIYF
j_gene: TRBJ2-7; abundance: few; d_gene: -; v_gene: TRBV25-1; CDR3nt: TGTGCCAGCAGGTTTGGGACAAACTCCTACGAGCAGTACTTC; CDR3aa: CASRFGTNSYEQYF
j_gene: TRBJ2-2; abundance: few; d_gene: TRBD1; v_gene: TRBV25-1; CDR3nt: TGTGCCAGCAGCAACCCGGGACAGGGGGACACCGGGGAGCTGTTTTTT; CDR3aa: CASSNPGQGDTGELFF
j_gene: TRBJ2-7; abundance: few; d_gene: TRBD2; v_gene: TRBV28; CDR3nt: TGTGCCAGCAGTTTCTCGGGGGGTAACGAGCAGTACTTC; CDR3aa: CASSFSGGNEQYF
j_gene: TRBJ2-7; abundance: -; d_gene: TRBD1; v_gene: TRBV28; CDR3nt: TGTGCCAGCAGCCGGTACGGACAGGGGAGCTACGAGCAGTACTTC; CDR3aa: CASSRYGQGSYEQYF
j_gene: TRBJ2-5; abundance: -; d_gene: -; v_gene: TRBV29-1; CDR3nt: TGCAGCGTTGGCGGCGGCGCAGAGACCCAGTACTTC; CDR3aa: CSVGGGAETQYF
j_gene: TRBJ2-7; abundance: -; d_gene: TRBD1; v_gene: TRBV9; CDR3nt: TGTGCCAGCAGTGCCACCGGGACAGGGCCCTACGAGCAGTACTTC; CDR3aa: CASSATGTGPYEQYF
j_gene: TRBJ2-6; abundance: -; d_gene: -; v_gene: TRBV9; CDR3nt: TGTGCCAGCAGCGTTGGAGTTATGACAGCCAGCTCTGGGGCCAACGTCCTGACTTTC; CDR3aa: CASSVGVMTASSGANVLTF
j_gene: TRBJ2-1; abundance: -; d_gene: TRBD1; v_gene: TRBV28; CDR3nt: TGTGCCAGCAGTTCCGGGGACAGGTACAATGAGCAGTTCTTC; CDR3aa: CASSSGDRYNEQFF
j_gene: TRBJ1-1; abundance: -; d_gene: -; v_gene: TRBV5-4; CDR3nt: TGTGCCAGCAGCTCCCTGGGGGCAGGCGAAGCTTTCTTT; CDR3aa: CASSSLGAGEAFF
j_gene: TRBJ1-1; abundance: few; d_gene: -; v_gene: TRBV29-1; CDR3nt: TGCAGCGTTGGTGGGGGGGATGGATCTGAAGCTTTCTTT; CDR3aa: CSVGGGDGSEAFF